This is a list of T cell receptor beta chains from one sample in a study of Tregs in tolerant kidney transplant recipients. Sequencing used immunoSEQ multiplex PCR; TCRdb keeps in-frame clones, though not all of them. The data hold about 73,000 clones, with approximately 89% observed a single time. Source: Tregs from blood, taken before the transplant. Receptors were obtained from a human donor who received a combined kidney and bone marrow transplant. CDR3s include the opening cysteine and the closing phenylalanine or tryptophan. The order of the fields is J gene, clone size, V gene, CDR3 protein. Part of the rows lack a size; the others show once, few, many or a class for expanded clones.

TRBJ2-7,.,TRBV28,CASSFRAFLYF
TRBJ1-5,.,TRBV7-6,CASSLEGPGPQHF
TRBJ2-1,.,TRBV7-2,CASSLGSGGYNEQFF
TRBJ2-7,.,TRBV29-1,CSVEGPTGTSGRDYEQYF
TRBJ2-1,.,TRBV7-3,CASSLIARDRSSYNEQFF
TRBJ2-3,.,TRBV27,CASSSLSLAGAKDTQYF
TRBJ2-2,.,TRBV5-1,CASSLGDSITGELFF
TRBJ2-3,.,TRBV7-2,CASSLVVAGDTQYF
TRBJ2-1,.,TRBV13,CASSLRAGDEQFF
TRBJ2-1,.,TRBV6-5,CASSRTGGSYNEQFF
TRBJ2-7,.,TRBV18,CASSADPRGGYEQYF
TRBJ2-7,.,TRBV15,CATSGTSFSEQYF
TRBJ2-7,.,TRBV2,CASSPEAVSSYEQYF
TRBJ1-2,.,TRBV10-1,CASTPANYGYTF
TRBJ2-6,.,TRBV19,CASWGRAGANVLTF
TRBJ1-2,.,TRBV28,CATHSGVSYGYTF
TRBJ2-3,.,TRBV28,CASSFGSNTQYF
TRBJ2-5,.,TRBV7-7,CASSLGVQETQYF
TRBJ1-4,.,TRBV5-1,CASSVGQDNEKLFF
TRBJ2-7,.,TRBV1,CTSSPRRDRVSYEQYF
TRBJ2-1,.,TRBV5-8,CASTQGAFVHNEQFF
TRBJ2-7,.,TRBV29-1,CSVKQFEQYF
TRBJ2-3,.,TRBV7-2,CASSRGQGGSDTQYF
TRBJ2-2,.,TRBV9,CASSVGQGITGELFF
TRBJ2-2,.,TRBV7-8,CASPARTGMNTGELFF
TRBJ2-1,.,TRBV5-4,CASSRPYNEQFF
TRBJ2-3,.,TRBV11-2,CASSPGQGKTDTQYF
TRBJ2-2,.,TRBV7-9,CASSFGMGGGELFF
TRBJ1-1,.,TRBV19,CASDTRTDTYTEAFF
TRBJ2-3,.,TRBV30,CAWSGGGKSTDTQYF
TRBJ2-7,.,TRBV7-2,CASSSKTRTYEQYF
TRBJ2-1,.,TRBV20-1,CSASPENEQFF
TRBJ2-1,.,TRBV4-2,CASSPRTSGYNEQFF
TRBJ2-7,.,TRBV7-9,CASSQGFGGGYEQYF
TRBJ1-1,.,TRBV15,CATRMRGGGTGKNTEAFF
TRBJ2-1,once,TRBV28,CASAGQGFEQFF
TRBJ2-7,.,TRBV29-1,CSVVQGGSGKVYEQYF
TRBJ1-4,once,TRBV18,CASSPKIEEKLFF
TRBJ2-7,.,TRBV7-2,CASSFSQSSYEQYF
TRBJ2-1,.,TRBV7-9,CASSSSGAYNEQFF
TRBJ1-1,.,TRBV19,CASSTDRGKILFSARSTEAFF
TRBJ2-5,.,TRBV6-6,CASSYPGGQETQYF
TRBJ1-1,.,TRBV28,CASSARTGNWDTEAFF
TRBJ2-3,.,TRBV7-9,CASGERDTQYF
.,.,TRBV5-6,CASSSADRGRYEQYF